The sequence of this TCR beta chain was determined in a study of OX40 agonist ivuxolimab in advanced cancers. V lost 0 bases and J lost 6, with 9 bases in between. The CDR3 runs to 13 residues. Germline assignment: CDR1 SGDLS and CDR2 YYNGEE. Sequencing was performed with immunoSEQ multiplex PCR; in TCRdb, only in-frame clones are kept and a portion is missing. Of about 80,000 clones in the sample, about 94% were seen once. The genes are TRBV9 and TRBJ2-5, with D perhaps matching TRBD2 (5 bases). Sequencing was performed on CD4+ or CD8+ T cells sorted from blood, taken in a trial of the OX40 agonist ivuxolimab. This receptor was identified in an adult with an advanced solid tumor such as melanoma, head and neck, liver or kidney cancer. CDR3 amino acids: CASSVASTQTQYF. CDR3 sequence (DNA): TGTGCCAGCAGCGTAGCTAGCACGCAGACCCAGTACTTC.